In its sample, the clone carrying this TCR beta chain was seen a few times. The target antigen is unknown. Trimming removed 10 bases from V and 1 base from J; junction bases left unmatched: 7. CDR3 length: 14 residues. Looked up from germline, CDR1 is LNHDA and CDR2 is SQIVND (reference sequence). Time point noted: persistent/refractory GD, antithyroid drugs over 5 years with positive TRAb. With RNA extracted from PBMCs as input, the TCR library was made. This sample is part of a study of regulatory T cells in long-lasting Graves disease. Study-level background: Over 5 years of antithyroid drugs plus positive TSH receptor antibodies defined persistent Graves' disease. Whole-study results and caveats: Authors noted too few samples as a limitation. Peripheral blood alone, not thyroid tissue, underwent study. Among persistent patients, a larger number of public clonotypes were shared (about 3,000) than among newly diagnosed patients (under 1,000).

Arm-PCR of CDR3 regions and iRepertoire HTBI primers were used to build TCR beta libraries. MiXCR, run by TCRdb on the multiplex PCR reads, gives a single entry per CDR3 protein. The sample contains around 510,000 distinct CDR3 sequences, roughly 20% of which appear only once. The V call is TRBV19, the J call TRBJ2-7; 10 bases are shared with TRBD1. The receptor was derived from a female donor with Graves disease. Sequenced material: peripheral blood mononuclear cells (PBMCs), taken when the disease was refractory, from a patient treated with antithyroid drugs. The CDR3 loop is CATAWGQGSYEQYF. For the CDR3, the DNA is TGTGCCACCGCATGGGGACAGGGGTCCTACGAGCAGTACTTC.